Below, 3 T cell receptor beta chains from the same sample are listed, as sequenced in a study of identical twins. TCRdb processed the 5' RACE reads anew with MiXCR; each CDR3 protein has one entry. The profile covers more than 350,000 distinct CDR3 sequences, with approximately 10% appearing a single time and approximately 8.9% taken by the ten largest. Sequenced input: naive T cells sorted from blood. These receptors were taken from a woman aged 50 to 65 in good health.

The chain has TRBV30 and TRBJ2-5; no firm D call. The CDR3 is 13 amino acids. The germline V and J ends were trimmed by 1 base and 7 bases, with 13 bases remaining between them. Germline assignment: CDR1 GTSNPN and CDR2 SVGIG (reference sequence). The CDR3 DNA sequence: TGTGCCTGGAGTGATGGCTGGGAAGCGACCCAGTACTTC. It is translated as CAWSDGWEATQYF.

The sample holds many counts of this clonotype. V and J are TRBV5-1 and TRBJ2-2, with D perhaps TRBD2 (6 bases). V gave up 4 bases and J gave up 7 bases, with 26 bases separating them. The germline CDR1 and CDR2 sequences are SGHRS and YFSETQ. The CDR3 totals 18 residues. The CDR3 nucleotides read TGCGCCAGCAGCCCGCCCTCCGGGACTCCCTGGAGAGGCGGGGAGCTGTTTTTT. It yields the protein CASSPPSGTPWRGGELFF.

The chain is built from TRBV15 and TRBJ2-2; no reliable D call. The CDR3 spans 11 residues. CDR1 and CDR2 (germline): LNHNV, YYDKDF (reference sequence). Trimming stripped 10 bases from V and 7 bases from J, with 10 bases between. In DNA form, the CDR3 reads TGTGCCATCGGCACGGACGGGGAGCTGTTTTTT. Translation gives CAIGTDGELFF.